This TCR beta chain was identified during a study of T cells expressing NK-cell markers. Study overall: The study drew TCR beta repertoires from sorted CD3+CD56+NKG2C+, CD3+CD56+NKG2C- and CD3+CD56-NKG2C+ T cells.

What made the TCR beta cDNA was 5'RACE template switching with UMIs. From the 5' RACE reads, TCRdb lists one entry per CDR3 protein and no DNA. The sample's table shows about 440,000 distinct CDR3 sequences. The CDR3 extends over 13 amino acids. Germline CDR1 reads SQVTM; CDR2 reads ANQGSEA. The chain joins TRBV29-1 to TRBJ1-1; the D call from TCRdb, TRBD1, cannot be confirmed without DNA. Sequenced material: blood T cells: a sorted CD56 or NKG2C T cell subset, CD4+ or CD8+ T cells, or bulk PBMC T cells (not recorded which). This clonotype was obtained from a woman aged 18-70 years in good health. CDR3: CSVLRGANTEAFF.